This T cell receptor beta chain was captured by sequencing in a study of Graves' ophthalmopathy and Graves' hyperthyroidism. Other autoimmune disease, uncontrolled infection, pregnancy and lactation led to exclusion. PBMCs had their origin in fresh peripheral blood (roughly 10 ml). Using RNA transcripts, the TCR beta CDR3 regions were amplified. The first-round RT-PCR employed HTBI primers together with the Qiagen OneStep RT-PCR kit. A multiplex PCR was then performed as the second round. TCRdb re-analysed the multiplex PCR reads in MiXCR, keeping a single row per CDR3 protein. The sample has approximately 700,000 distinct CDR3 sequences, 40% seen once. Germline assignment: CDR1 ENHRY and CDR2 SYGVKD. V dropped 2 bases and J dropped 8 bases, with 9 bases sitting between them. The CDR3 length is 13 residues.

The sequenced sample was peripheral blood. This chain joins TRBV10-3 and TRBJ1-4; no reliable D call. The receptor's source is an adult man with Graves' ophthalmopathy. CDR3 nucleotide sequence: TGTGCCATCAGTGAGACACGAAGGGAAAAACTGTTTTTT. It yields the protein CAISETRREKLFF.